Shown below are 6 T cell receptor beta chains from a single sample sequenced in a study of shared clonotypes between healthy human individuals. Clones were sequenced by immunoSEQ multiplex PCR, and TCRdb holds only the in-frame ones, with some missing. The sample shows about 2 million clones, roughly 94% of them seen only once. Naive CD8 isolation took CD45RO-negative cells positively selected for CCR7 and excluded terminally differentiated effector memory CD45RA+ cells. Sequenced material: naive CD8+ T cells sorted from blood. The source is a man aged 18 to 30 in good health.

As to this clone: This sample includes further DNA sequences coding for the same CDR3. The V gene is TRBV6-6, the J gene TRBJ2-7, with D perhaps matching TRBD2 (5 bases). V was trimmed by 6 bases and J by 4 bases, leaving 10 bases between them. The CDR3 consists of 12 residues. CDR1 MNHNY and CDR2 SVGAGI come from the germline V gene (reference sequence). The CDR3 loop is CASSPRGYEQYF. DNA for the CDR3: TGTGCCAGCAGCCCCCGGGGATACGAGCAGTACTTC.

This clone was counted once. The rearrangement joins TRBV19 to TRBJ2-7; TRBD2 might be the D (5 bases). This CDR3 contains 14 residues. Germline-derived CDR1 and CDR2 are LNHDA and SQIVND (reference sequence). The V and J ends lost 7 bases and 3 bases respectively, with 16 bases between them. The CDR3 is CASITQSGFYEQYF. CDR3 DNA: TGTGCCAGTATCACCCAGTCGGGGTTCTACGAGCAGTACTTC. Complete variable domain (other parts from reference TRBV19 and TRBJ2-7): DGGITQSPKYLFRKEGQNVTLSCEQNLNHDAMYWYRQDPGQGLRLIYYSQIVNDFQKGDIAEGYSVSREKKESFPLTVTSAQKNPTAFYLCASITQSGFYEQYFGPGTRLTVT.

CDR3 region: CASRLIVNTEAFF. CDR3 nucleotide sequence: TGTGCCAGCAGACTAATTGTGAACACTGAAGCTTTCTTT. This rearrangement joins TRBV5-8 to TRBJ1-1, with no clear D. This CDR3 region has 13 residues. Germline V CDR1 and CDR2: SGHTS, YDEGEE. The V and J ends lost 5 bases and 0 bases respectively, with 8 bases between them.

CDR3 DNA sequence: TGCGCCAGCAGCCCCGGACGGATTAACACTGAAGCTTTCTTT. This codes for CASSPGRINTEAFF. The V call is TRBV5-1, the J call TRBJ1-1, with D uncertain. V lost 4 bases and J lost 2, with 12 bases in between. Germline V gives CDR1 SGHRS, CDR2 YFSETQ. This CDR3 has 14 amino acids.

This clone was seen a single time. This chain uses TRBV9 with TRBJ2-5; 7 positions match TRBD1. From germline, CDR1 is SGDLS and CDR2 YYNGEE. This CDR3 spans 13 amino acids. Trimming removed 4 bases from V and 4 bases from J; junction bases left unmatched: 4. CDR3: CASSSGGPETQYF. The CDR3 DNA reads as TGTGCCAGCAGCTCAGGGGGACCAGAGACCCAGTACTTC. Supplemented by reference TRBV9 and TRBJ2-5, the full variable domain reads DSGVTQTPKHLITATGQRVTLRCSPRSGDLSVYWYQQSLDQGLQFLIQYYNGEERAKGNILERFSAQQFPDLHSELNLSSLELGDSALYFCASSSGGPETQYFGPGTRLLVL.

The J gene is TRBJ2-5, the V gene TRBV9; weak D call: TRBD1 (6 bases). The CDR3 length is 14 residues. Between the trimmed V and J ends, which lost 6 bases and 0 bases, there was a span of 12 bases. CDR1 and CDR2 from the germline V gene are SGDLS and YYNGEE. The CDR3 loop is CASNEGTHQETQYF. The DNA of the CDR3 is TGTGCCAGCAATGAGGGGACACACCAAGAGACCCAGTACTTC.